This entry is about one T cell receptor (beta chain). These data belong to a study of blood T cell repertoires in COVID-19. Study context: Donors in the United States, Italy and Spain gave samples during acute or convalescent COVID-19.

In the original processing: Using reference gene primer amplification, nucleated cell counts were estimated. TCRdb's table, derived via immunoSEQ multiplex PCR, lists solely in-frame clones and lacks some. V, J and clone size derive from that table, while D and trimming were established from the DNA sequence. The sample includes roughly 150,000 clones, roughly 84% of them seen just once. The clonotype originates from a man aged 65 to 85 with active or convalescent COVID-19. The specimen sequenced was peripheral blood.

In DNA form, the CDR3 reads TGTGCCAGCTCACCCCCGGGACAGGGGGCGAGCTCCTACAATGAGCAGTTCTTC. Translating gives CASSPPGQGASSYNEQFF. This sequence joins TRBV18 and TRBJ2-1; the match to TRBD1 covers 12 bases. CDR3 length equals 18 residues. The V segment lost 3 bases and the J segment 0 bases; nucleotides outside the gene matches: 6. Germline V lookup: CDR1 KGHSH, CDR2 LQKENI.